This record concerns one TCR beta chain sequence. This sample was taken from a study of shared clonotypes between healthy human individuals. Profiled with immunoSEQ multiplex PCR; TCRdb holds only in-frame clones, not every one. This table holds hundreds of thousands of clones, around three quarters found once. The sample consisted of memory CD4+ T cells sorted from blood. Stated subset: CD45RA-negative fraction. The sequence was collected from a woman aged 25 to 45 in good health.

For the CDR3, the DNA is TGCGCCAGCAGCTTGGGGGGACAGGGTAATGAAAAACTGTTTTTT. Its protein product is CASSLGGQGNEKLFF. The rearrangement uses TRBV5-1 and TRBJ1-4; 9 positions match TRBD1. This CDR3 has 15 amino acids. V lost 0 bases, J lost 4 bases, and 1 base stayed unmatched. Germline lookup yields CDR1 SGHRS and CDR2 YFSETQ. Full variable domain (remainder filled in from reference TRBV5-1 and TRBJ1-4): KAGVTQTPRYLIKTRGQQVTLSCSPISGHRSVSWYQQTPGQGLQFLFEYFSETQRNKGNFPGRFSGRQFSNSRSEMNVSTLELGDSALYLCASSLGGQGNEKLFFGSGTQLSVL.